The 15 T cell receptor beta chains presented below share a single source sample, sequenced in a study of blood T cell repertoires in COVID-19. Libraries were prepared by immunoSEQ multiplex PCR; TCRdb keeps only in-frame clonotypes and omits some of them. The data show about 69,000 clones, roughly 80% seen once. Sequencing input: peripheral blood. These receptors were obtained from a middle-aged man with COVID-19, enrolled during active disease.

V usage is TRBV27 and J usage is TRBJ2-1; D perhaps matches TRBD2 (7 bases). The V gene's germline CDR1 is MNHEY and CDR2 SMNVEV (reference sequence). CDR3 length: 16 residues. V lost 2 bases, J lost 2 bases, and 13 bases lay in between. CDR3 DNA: TGTGCCAGCAGTTTAATGCGGGGGCCCCCCTACAATGAGCAGTTCTTC. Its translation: CASSLMRGPPYNEQFF.

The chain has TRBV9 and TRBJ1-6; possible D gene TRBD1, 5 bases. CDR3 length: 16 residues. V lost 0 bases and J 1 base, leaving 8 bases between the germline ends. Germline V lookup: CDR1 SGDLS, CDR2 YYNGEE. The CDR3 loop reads CASSVGPGSYNSPLHF. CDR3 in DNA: TGTGCCAGCAGCGTAGGCCCAGGGTCCTATAATTCACCCCTCCACTTT. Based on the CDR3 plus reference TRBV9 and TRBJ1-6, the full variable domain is DSGVTQTPKHLITATGQRVTLRCSPRSGDLSVYWYQQSLDQGLQFLIQYYNGEERAKGNILERFSAQQFPDLHSELNLSSLELGDSALYFCASSVGPGSYNSPLHFGNGTRLTVT.

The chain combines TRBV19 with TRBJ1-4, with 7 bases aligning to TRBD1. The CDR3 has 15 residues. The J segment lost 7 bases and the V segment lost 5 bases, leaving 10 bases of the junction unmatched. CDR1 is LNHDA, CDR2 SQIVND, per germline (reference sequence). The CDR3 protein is CASSETGVSLEKLFF. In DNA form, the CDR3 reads TGTGCCAGTAGTGAAACAGGGGTATCACTTGAAAAACTGTTTTTT.

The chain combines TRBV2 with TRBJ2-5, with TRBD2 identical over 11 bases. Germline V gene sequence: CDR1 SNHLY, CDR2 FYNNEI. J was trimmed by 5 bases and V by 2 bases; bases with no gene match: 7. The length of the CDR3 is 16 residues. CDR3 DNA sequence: TGTGCCAGCAGTGAATCAGTAGCGGGGGGGGTGGAGACCCAGTACTTC. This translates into CASSESVAGGVETQYF.

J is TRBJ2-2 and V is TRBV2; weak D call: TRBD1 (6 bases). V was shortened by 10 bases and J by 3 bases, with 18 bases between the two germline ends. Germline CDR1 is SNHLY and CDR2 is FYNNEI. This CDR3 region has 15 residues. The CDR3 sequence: CATTAGTRYTGELFF. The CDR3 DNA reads TGTGCCACTACTGCCGGGACACGATACACCGGGGAGCTGTTTTTT.

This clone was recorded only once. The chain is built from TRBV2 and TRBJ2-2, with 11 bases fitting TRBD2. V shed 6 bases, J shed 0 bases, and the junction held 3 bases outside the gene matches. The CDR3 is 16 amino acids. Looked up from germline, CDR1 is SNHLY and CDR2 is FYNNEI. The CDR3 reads CASRPLAGANTGELFF. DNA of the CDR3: TGTGCCAGCAGACCACTAGCGGGGGCGAACACCGGGGAGCTGTTTTTT.

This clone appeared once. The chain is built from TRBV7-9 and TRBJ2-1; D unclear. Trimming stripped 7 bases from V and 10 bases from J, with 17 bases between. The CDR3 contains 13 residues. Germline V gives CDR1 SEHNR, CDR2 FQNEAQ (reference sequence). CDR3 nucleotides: TGTGCCAGCAACCTAGGCCCGGTTGAAGAGCAGTTCTTC. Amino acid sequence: CASNLGPVEEQFF.

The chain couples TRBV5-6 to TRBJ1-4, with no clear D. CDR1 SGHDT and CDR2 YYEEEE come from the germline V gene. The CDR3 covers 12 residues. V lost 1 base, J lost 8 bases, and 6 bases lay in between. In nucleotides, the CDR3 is TGTGCCAGCAGCTTGCGTGAGGAAAAACTGTTTTTT. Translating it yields CASSLREEKLFF.

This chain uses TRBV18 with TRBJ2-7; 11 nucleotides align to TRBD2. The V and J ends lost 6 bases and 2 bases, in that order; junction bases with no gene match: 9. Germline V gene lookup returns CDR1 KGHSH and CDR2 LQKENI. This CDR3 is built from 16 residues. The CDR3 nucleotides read TGTGCCAGCTCCCTAGATAGCGGGGGGGCCACCTACGAGCAGTACTTC. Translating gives CASSLDSGGATYEQYF.

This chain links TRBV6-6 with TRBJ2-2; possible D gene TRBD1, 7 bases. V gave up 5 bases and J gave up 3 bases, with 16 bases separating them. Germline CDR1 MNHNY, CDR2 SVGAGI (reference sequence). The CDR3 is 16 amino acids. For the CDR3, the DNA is TGTGCCAGCAGTCGACAGGGACTCTTAGACACCGGGGAGCTGTTTTTT. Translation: CASSRQGLLDTGELFF.

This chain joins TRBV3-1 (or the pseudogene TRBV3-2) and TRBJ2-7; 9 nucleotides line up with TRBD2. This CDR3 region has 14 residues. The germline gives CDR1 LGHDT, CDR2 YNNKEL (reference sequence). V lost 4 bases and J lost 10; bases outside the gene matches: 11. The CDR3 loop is CASSPSTGGGAQYF. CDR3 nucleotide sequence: TGTGCCAGCAGCCCCTCCACGGGCGGGGGGGCCCAGTACTTC.

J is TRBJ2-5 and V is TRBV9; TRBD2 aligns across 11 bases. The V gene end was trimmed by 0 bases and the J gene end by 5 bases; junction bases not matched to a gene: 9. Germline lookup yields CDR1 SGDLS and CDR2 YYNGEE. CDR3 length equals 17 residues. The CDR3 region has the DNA TGTGCCAGCAGCGTAGGAGGTAGCGGGGGGGCTGGGGAGACCCAGTACTTC. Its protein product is CASSVGGSGGAGETQYF.

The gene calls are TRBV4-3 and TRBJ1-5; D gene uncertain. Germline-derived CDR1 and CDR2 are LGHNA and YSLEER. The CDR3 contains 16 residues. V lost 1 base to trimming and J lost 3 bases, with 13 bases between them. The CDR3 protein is CASSQVFRGTNQPQHF. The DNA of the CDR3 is TGCGCCAGCAGCCAAGTGTTTCGGGGAACCAATCAGCCCCAGCATTTT.

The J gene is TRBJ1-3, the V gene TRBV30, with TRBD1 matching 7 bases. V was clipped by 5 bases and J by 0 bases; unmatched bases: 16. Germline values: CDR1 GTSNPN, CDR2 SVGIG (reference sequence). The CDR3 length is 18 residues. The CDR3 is CAWDAGTAEINSGNTIYF. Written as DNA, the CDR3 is TGTGCCTGGGACGCCGGGACAGCCGAAATAAACTCTGGAAACACCATATATTTT.

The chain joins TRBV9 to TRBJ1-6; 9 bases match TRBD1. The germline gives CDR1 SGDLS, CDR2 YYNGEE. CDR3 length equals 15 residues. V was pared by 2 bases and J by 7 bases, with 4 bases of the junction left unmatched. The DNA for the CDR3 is TGTGCCAGCAGCGTTACAGGGGGCGAGAATTCACCCCTCCACTTT. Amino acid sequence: CASSVTGGENSPLHF.